These 9 T cell receptor beta chains came from one sample sequenced in a study of blood T cell repertoires in COVID-19. TCRdb's copy holds only in-frame clones and misses some; the assay was immunoSEQ multiplex PCR. Found here are hundreds of thousands of clones, roughly 80% of them singletons; the top ten hold approximately 5%. Sequenced input: PBMCs or T cells enriched from blood (not recorded which). These receptors were collected from a man aged 35 to 55 who had been exposed to COVID-19.

The DNA of the CDR3 is TGTGCCAGCAGCACCGGCCCGGCGGTGTTATTAGAGCAGTTCTTC. Its translation is CASSTGPAVLLEQFF. J is TRBJ2-1 and V is TRBV9; D is unresolved. The CDR3 totals 15 residues. Trimming cost V 4 bases and J 10 bases, with 21 bases left between them. Germline V CDR1 and CDR2: SGDLS, YYNGEE.

V is TRBV3-1 (or the pseudogene TRBV3-2) and J is TRBJ2-7; no clear D. Trimming cost V 4 bases and J 4 bases, with 5 bases left between them. Germline lookup yields CDR1 LGHDT and CDR2 YNNKEL (reference sequence). This CDR3 region has 11 residues. This chain's CDR3 is CASSRQYEQYF. CDR3 bases: TGTGCCAGCAGCCGGCAATACGAGCAGTACTTC.

This clone showed up just a few times. The chain joins TRBV15 to TRBJ1-2; D unclear. This CDR3 contains 15 residues. Per the germline V gene, CDR1 is LNHNV and CDR2 is YYDKDF (reference sequence). V lost 0 bases and J lost 7, with 15 bases in between. The CDR3 DNA reads as TGTGCCACCAGCAGAGATCTAGGCGCCTCAATTGGCTACACCTTC. This translates into CATSRDLGASIGYTF.

The V and J genes are TRBV5-1 and TRBJ1-2; no reliable D call. The CDR3 runs to 11 residues. V dropped 4 bases and J dropped 7 bases, with 8 bases sitting between them. Germline V gene data show CDR1 as SGHRS and CDR2 as YFSETQ. Here the CDR3 reads CASSPDIGYTF. The CDR3, as DNA: TGCGCCAGCAGCCCAGACATTGGCTACACCTTC.

This chain uses TRBV7-3 with TRBJ2-3; 10 bases fit TRBD2. The CDR3 is 19 residues long. The V gene's germline CDR1 is SGHTA and CDR2 FQGTGA. J gave up 0 bases and V 5 bases, and 14 bases lay outside the gene matches. CDR3: CASSVRRTSGTSSTDTQYF. The DNA of the CDR3 is TGTGCCAGCAGCGTACGTAGGACTAGCGGTACTTCTAGCACAGATACGCAGTATTTT.

The gene calls are TRBV15 and TRBJ2-7, with 10 bases identical to TRBD2. There are 16 residues in the CDR3. Losses at the gene ends were 2 bases for V and 5 bases for J; bases not matched to a gene: 9. Germline V lookup: CDR1 LNHNV, CDR2 YYDKDF (reference sequence). The CDR3 sequence is CATSRPSGSYLHEQYF. CDR3 sequence (DNA): TGTGCCACCAGCAGACCTAGCGGGAGCTATCTCCACGAGCAGTACTTC.

The genes are TRBV18 and TRBJ1-3; D is ambiguous. Between the trimmed V and J ends, which lost 7 bases and 4 bases, there was a span of 5 bases. Germline V gene sequence: CDR1 KGHSH, CDR2 LQKENI. The CDR3 runs to 11 residues. CDR3 protein: CASFTGNTIYF. The CDR3 DNA reads TGTGCCAGCTTCACAGGAAACACCATATATTTT.

The genes are TRBV18 and TRBJ2-3; TRBD2 matches 14 bases. The junction had 7 bases not matched to a gene; V was cut back by 6 bases and J by 5 bases. The CDR3 is 16 residues long. CDR1 and CDR2 (germline): KGHSH, LQKENI. The CDR3 reads CASSPTSGRAGDTQYF. The DNA for the CDR3 is TGTGCCAGCTCCCCGACTAGCGGGAGGGCGGGAGATACGCAGTATTTT.

V gene TRBV2 combines with J gene TRBJ2-5; the D gene is possibly TRBD2 (7 bases). Germline CDR1 is SNHLY and CDR2 is FYNNEI. V lost 8 bases, J lost 5 bases, and 18 bases lay in between. This CDR3 has 14 residues. CDR3: CASGGRGGLETQYF. The DNA for the CDR3 is TGTGCCAGCGGCGGGAGAGGGGGTCTCGAGACCCAGTACTTC.